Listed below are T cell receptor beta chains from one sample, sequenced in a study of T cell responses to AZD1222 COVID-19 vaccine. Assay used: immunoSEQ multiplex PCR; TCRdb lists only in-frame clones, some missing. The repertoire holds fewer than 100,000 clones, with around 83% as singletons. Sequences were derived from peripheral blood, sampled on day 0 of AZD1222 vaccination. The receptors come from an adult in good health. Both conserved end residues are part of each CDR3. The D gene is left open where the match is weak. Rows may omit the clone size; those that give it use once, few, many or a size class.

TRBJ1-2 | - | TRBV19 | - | TGTGCCAGTAGTTTGCTCGGACCCCGGTCTAATGGCTACACCTTC | CASSLLGPRSNGYTF
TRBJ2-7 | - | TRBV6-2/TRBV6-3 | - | TGTGCCAGCAGTTATCTTTGGGAGCAGTACTTC | CASSYLWEQYF
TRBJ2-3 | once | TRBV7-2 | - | TGTGCCAGCCGGTTGGGCGTCGTCACAGATACGCAGTATTTT | CASRLGVVTDTQYF
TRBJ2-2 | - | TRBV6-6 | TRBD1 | TGTGCCAGCAGCGACCGACAGGGCACCGGGGAGCTGTTTTTT | CASSDRQGTGELFF
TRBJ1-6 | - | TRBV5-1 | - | TGCGCCAGCAGTCTCAGCCCCTCGCCAGACTATAATTCACCCCTCCACTTT | CASSLSPSPDYNSPLHF
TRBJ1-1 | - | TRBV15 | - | TGTGCCACCAGCAGAGAACTGGCAGGGCCCACTGAAGCTTTCTTT | CATSRELAGPTEAFF
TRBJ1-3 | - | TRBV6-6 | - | TGTGCCAGCAGTTATGGCGCAGGGGAGTCTGGAAACACCATATATTTT | CASSYGAGESGNTIYF
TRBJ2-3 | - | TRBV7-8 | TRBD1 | TGTGCCAGCAGCACAGGGGGCACGGGAGATACGCAGTATTTT | CASSTGGTGDTQYF
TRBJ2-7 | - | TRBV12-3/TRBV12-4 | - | TGTGCCAGCAGTTTTAGCTTTAGTGGCGAGCAGTACTTC | CASSFSFSGEQYF
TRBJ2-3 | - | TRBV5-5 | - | TGTGCCAGCAGCCCCCGGGGACCCACCACAGATACGCAGTATTTT | CASSPRGPTTDTQYF